This is a list of T cell receptor beta chains from one sample in a study of blood T cell repertoires in COVID-19. The table came from immunoSEQ multiplex PCR; TCRdb's copy has only in-frame clones and leaves some out. The table has approximately 440,000 clones, 90% seen once. What was sequenced was PBMCs or T cells enriched from blood (not recorded which). These receptors all come from a man between 18 and 35 years old who had recovered from COVID-19. Both conserved end residues are part of each CDR3.

14 | TRBV5-1 | CASSGGDRFNEQFF
17 | TRBV3-1/TRBV3-2 | CASSPNLGTSSYNEQFF
11 | TRBV6-5 | CASSTGPEQYF
12 | TRBV12-3/TRBV12-4 | CASSPGYQPQHF
13 | TRBV5-1 | CASSLAGVTEAFF
12 | TRBV29-1 | CSVDTMNTEAFF
14 | TRBV6-5 | CASSSGTGSGEQYF
11 | TRBV19 | CASNRDSEAFF
15 | TRBV27 | CASSSGLAGHNEQFF
13 | TRBV6-5 | CASSYVEDTEAFF
16 | TRBV5-1 | CASSRGQGATNEKLFF
16 | TRBV5-6 | CASSLPGTARGGELFF
11 | TRBV19 | CASSSRAEQYF
14 | TRBV28 | CASITGQGAGGYTF
15 | TRBV7-9 | CASQTAGRMNTEAFF
13 | TRBV15 | CATSQSEKSPLHF
15 | TRBV2 | CASSPTSGGTGELFF
13 | TRBV9 | CASSSRPSEKLFF
13 | TRBV30 | CAWSPTGTDTQYF
14 | TRBV9 | CASSVARGNSPLHF
13 | TRBV5-4 | CASSAGSTGELFF
14 | TRBV19 | CASSNGQLNTEAFF
14 | TRBV7-2 | CASSRQLHSYEQYF
16 | TRBV9 | CASSPSGKEIADTQYF
15 | TRBV27 | CASSPRAGENQPQHF
15 | TRBV5-4 | CASSLAGTGGHEQYF
13 | TRBV5-1 | CASSPTGNGEQYF
16 | TRBV4-1 | CASSQLPGQMNTEAFF
15 | TRBV5-6 | CASSAGQGSNGELFF
14 | TRBV20-1 | CSASRPGGYNEQFF
19 | TRBV19 | CASRSDRPGQGMNTGELFF
14 | TRBV20-1 | CSASIESSYNEQFF
13 | TRBV27 | CASSPSGTYEQYF
13 | TRBV11-3 | CASSLVPGQEQYF
17 | TRBV29-1 | CSVDSGRTAGSGETQYF
15 | TRBV7-8 | CASMPPGGANYGYTF
12 | TRBV2 | CASSLRTVGYTF
11 | TRBV29-1 | CSVRGLRGYTF
17 | TRBV30 | CAWSEYRAKGVWETQYF
14 | TRBV7-9 | CASSFQGREQPQHF
12 | TRBV19 | CASRKMGTSYTF